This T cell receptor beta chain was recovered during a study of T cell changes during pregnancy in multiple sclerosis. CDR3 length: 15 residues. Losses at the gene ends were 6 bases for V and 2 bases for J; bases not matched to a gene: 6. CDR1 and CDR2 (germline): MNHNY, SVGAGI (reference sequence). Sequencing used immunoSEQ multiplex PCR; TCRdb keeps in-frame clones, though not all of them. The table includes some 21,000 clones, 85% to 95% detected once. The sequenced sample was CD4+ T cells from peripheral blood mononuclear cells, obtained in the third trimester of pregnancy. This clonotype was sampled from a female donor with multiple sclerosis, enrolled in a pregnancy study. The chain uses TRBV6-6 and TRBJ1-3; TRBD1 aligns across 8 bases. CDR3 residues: CASSLRDRPGNTIYF. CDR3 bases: TGTGCCAGCAGCCTCCGGGACAGGCCTGGAAACACCATATATTTT.